This TCR beta chain was sequenced in a study of naive and memory T cell subsets. An oligonucleotide containing a UMI was ligated to the 3' end of TCR cDNA. Whole blood, 2.5 ml, came from adult healthy volunteers. Unsorted total RNA, roughly 1 to 1000 ng, was DNase treated before reverse transcription. Study-wide results and caveats: The RNA method is potentially sensitive to activation and differentiation changes.

Ligated cDNA underwent four rounds of PCR with nested alpha and beta constant region primers and SP2. Reverse transcription of blood and skin TCR RNA was primed at alpha and beta constant regions. TCRdb independently ran MiXCR on the 5' RACE reads; one entry per CDR3 protein. The data show tens of thousands of distinct CDR3 sequences, about 8.3% seen once. CDR3 size: 14 residues. The germline V gene encodes CDR1 SSHAT and CDR2 FNYEAQ (reference sequence). The table lists this clonotype with a few counts. The antigen remains unidentified. One junction end does not reproduce the germline sequence, and a read error may be involved.

The V gene is TRBV7-7, the J gene TRBJ2-2; tentative D call: TRBD1 (8 bases). This clonotype was sampled from a female donor in good health. The CDR3 region is CASSPTGGAGELFF. The DNA for the CDR3 is TGTGCTAGCAGCCCTACAGGGGGGGCCGGGGAGCTGTTTTTT.